The 21 T cell receptor beta chains presented below share a single source sample, sequenced in a study of PD-L1 blockade in urothelial cancer. Clones were sequenced by immunoSEQ multiplex PCR, and TCRdb holds only the in-frame ones, with some missing. The data show roughly 39,000 clones, around 89% seen once. Sequences were derived from PBMCs, sampled around atezolizumab (anti-PD-L1) treatment. The receptors stem from a man in his sixties with urothelial cancer.

The J gene is TRBJ2-1, the V gene TRBV9; 7 bases are a match to TRBD2. This CDR3 contains 15 residues. Germline-derived CDR1 and CDR2 are SGDLS and YYNGEE. J was trimmed by 5 bases and V by 2 bases; bases with no gene match: 7. The CDR3 sequence: CASSVSSGAHNEQFF. DNA of the CDR3: TGTGCCAGCAGCGTTTCCAGCGGGGCCCACAATGAGCAGTTCTTC. Full variable domain (missing parts from reference TRBV9 and TRBJ2-1): DSGVTQTPKHLITATGQRVTLRCSPRSGDLSVYWYQQSLDQGLQFLIQYYNGEERAKGNILERFSAQQFPDLHSELNLSSLELGDSALYFCASSVSSGAHNEQFFGPGTRLTVL.

The V and J genes are TRBV28 and TRBJ1-2; D is unclear. Deletions cut 4 bases from V and 5 bases from J, with 5 bases between. Germline CDR1 and CDR2: MDHEN and SYDVKM. CDR3 size: 11 residues. The CDR3 spells CASSSIYGYTF. CDR3 nucleotides: TGTGCCAGCAGTTCTATTTATGGCTACACCTTC.

The V gene is TRBV15, the J gene TRBJ1-1, with TRBD1 matching 8 bases. CDR1 and CDR2 (germline): LNHNV, YYDKDF (reference sequence). With V trimmed by 9 bases and J by 3 bases, 12 bases remained unmatched. The CDR3 consists of 15 residues. CDR3 sequence reads: CATGRGGQGDTEAFF. CDR3 DNA: TGTGCCACGGGGAGGGGAGGACAGGGTGACACTGAAGCTTTCTTT.

This chain uses TRBV6-1 with TRBJ1-1, with D possibly TRBD1 on 6 matching bases. Germline CDR1 reads MNHNS; CDR2 reads SASEGT. V lost 2 bases and J lost 0, with 16 bases in between. The CDR3 sequence is 17 residues long. The CDR3 loop reads CASSEYSGQLLNTEAFF. CDR3 nucleotides: TGTGCCAGCAGTGAATATAGTGGACAGCTGTTGAACACTGAAGCTTTCTTT.

J is TRBJ1-2 and V is TRBV2; weak D call: TRBD1 (5 bases). V was shortened by 8 bases and J by 4 bases, with 14 bases between the two germline ends. Per the germline V gene, CDR1 is SNHLY and CDR2 is FYNNEI. This CDR3 region has 13 residues. In nucleotides, the CDR3 is TGTGCCAGCGGGGGGGAACCCGGCTATGGCTACACCTTC. It codes for CASGGEPGYGYTF.

CDR3 sequence (DNA): TGTGCCAGCAGTTTATACAGGGAGAACACTGAAGCTTTCTTT. It is translated as CASSLYRENTEAFF. This rearrangement joins TRBV27 to TRBJ1-1; a possible D gene is TRBD1 (6 bases). The ends were cut back, 1 base at V and 1 base at J, with 7 bases in the middle. The germline V gene has CDR1 MNHEY and CDR2 SMNVEV (reference sequence). The CDR3 runs to 14 residues.

This rearrangement joins TRBV11-3 to TRBJ2-4; 14 bases line up with TRBD2. V dropped 4 bases and J dropped 5; count of bases not matched to a gene: 7. CDR3 length: 17 amino acids. Per the germline V gene, CDR1 is SGHNT and CDR2 is YENEEA. CDR3 sequence reads: CASSSGLAGGGENIQYF. The CDR3 coding sequence is TGTGCCAGCAGCTCCGGACTAGCGGGAGGAGGCGAAAACATTCAGTACTTC.

This clone was counted once. V gene TRBV28 combines with J gene TRBJ2-3; 10 positions match TRBD1. V trimming: 2 bases; J trimming: 6 bases; junction bases outside the gene matches: 8. The CDR3 contains 16 residues. Germline V gene lookup returns CDR1 MDHEN and CDR2 SYDVKM. In DNA, the CDR3 is TGTGCCAGCAGTTTACAGGACAGGGGGGTGGAGGATACGCAGTATTTT. Amino acids: CASSLQDRGVEDTQYF.

V and J are TRBV5-4 and TRBJ2-5; 8 positions agree with TRBD2. The germline V gene encodes CDR1 SGHNT and CDR2 YYREEE (reference sequence). The CDR3 extends over 14 amino acids. V lost 2 bases, J lost 3 bases, and 3 bases stayed unmatched. The CDR3 nucleotides are TGTGCCAGCAGCTTCGGACTAGCCGAAGAGACCCAGTACTTC. It yields the protein CASSFGLAEETQYF.

This chain joins TRBV27 and TRBJ2-7, with D tentatively TRBD2 (5 bases). Looked up from germline, CDR1 is MNHEY and CDR2 is SMNVEV (reference sequence). V gave up 6 bases and J gave up 2 bases, with 23 bases separating them. The CDR3 sequence is 17 residues long. For the CDR3, the DNA is TGTGCCAGCAGGGCGAGCGGTATGGTGGCTATGGCCTACGAGCAGTACTTC. It codes for CASRASGMVAMAYEQYF.

This chain uses TRBV6-5 with TRBJ1-2, with D tentatively TRBD1 (6 bases). Germline assignment: CDR1 MNHEY and CDR2 SVGAGI. CDR3 size: 14 residues. The germline V and J ends were trimmed by 2 bases and 7 bases, with 14 bases remaining between them. As DNA, the CDR3 is TGTGCCAGCAGTTACCTCCCCCAGGGGCCTGGCTACACCTTC. This translates into CASSYLPQGPGYTF.

This clone was seen once. V is TRBV2 and J is TRBJ2-5, with 8 bases matching TRBD1. V gave up 8 bases and J gave up 2 bases; unmatched junction bases: 7. Germline CDR1 SNHLY, CDR2 FYNNEI. The CDR3 is made up of 14 amino acids. This CDR3 is CASLRGQAQETQYF. DNA of the CDR3: TGTGCCAGCCTCAGGGGACAGGCTCAAGAGACCCAGTACTTC.

This chain links TRBV9 with TRBJ2-1, with 15 bases aligning to TRBD2. With 0 bases clipped from V and 1 base from J, the junction kept 11 bases outside the gene matches. This CDR3 contains 21 residues. The germline V gene encodes CDR1 SGDLS and CDR2 YYNGEE. The CDR3, as DNA: TGTGCCAGCAGCGTAGCTCTTGGGACTAGCGGGAGGACCACATCCTACAATGAGCAGTTCTTC. It yields the protein CASSVALGTSGRTTSYNEQFF.

CDR3 coding DNA: TGTGCCAGCACCCGAGGGGATACGCAGTATTTT. Translating it yields CASTRGDTQYF. The J gene is TRBJ2-3, the V gene TRBV2, with D perhaps TRBD2 (5 bases). Trimming removed 7 bases from V and 6 bases from J, with 8 bases in between. Germline values: CDR1 SNHLY, CDR2 FYNNEI. This CDR3 has 11 amino acids.

V gene TRBV5-6 combines with J gene TRBJ1-2; 8 bases are a match to TRBD1. This CDR3 has 14 amino acids. V lost 4 bases, J lost 4 bases, and 6 bases stayed unmatched. The germline gives CDR1 SGHDT, CDR2 YYEEEE. The CDR3, as DNA: TGTGCCAGCAGCCCCCAACAGGGGGTCTATGGCTACACCTTC. The encoded protein is CASSPQQGVYGYTF.

In its sample, this clone was seen once. This sequence joins TRBV28 and TRBJ2-1, with 7 positions matching TRBD2. The ends lost 6 bases at V and 10 bases at J; junction bases unmatched: 15. In germline, CDR1 is MDHEN, CDR2 SYDVKM. The CDR3 covers 15 residues. The CDR3 DNA sequence: TGTGCCAGCAGGGAGGCGGGAGCGACGGTCCAGGAGCAGTTCTTC. Amino acid sequence: CASREAGATVQEQFF.

This sequence joins TRBV2 and TRBJ2-7, with 10 bases that match TRBD1. Germline lookup yields CDR1 SNHLY and CDR2 FYNNEI. V shed 7 bases, J shed 2 bases, and the junction held 5 bases outside the gene matches. The CDR3 runs 14 residues. CDR3 sequence reads: CASTPGTGAYEQYF. Written as DNA, the CDR3 is TGTGCCAGCACTCCCGGGACAGGGGCCTACGAGCAGTACTTC. Based on the CDR3 plus reference TRBV2 and TRBJ2-7, the full variable domain is EPEVTQTPSHQVTQMGQEVILRCVPISNHLYFYWYRQILGQKVEFLVSFYNNEISEKSEIFDDQFSVERPDGSNFTLKIRSTKLEDSAMYFCASTPGTGAYEQYFGPGTRLTVT.

V is TRBV2 and J is TRBJ2-5; TRBD2 might be the D (5 bases). Germline V gene lookup returns CDR1 SNHLY and CDR2 FYNNEI. V dropped 8 bases and J dropped 4 bases, with 8 bases sitting between them. CDR3 size: 11 residues. In nucleotides, the CDR3 is TGTGCCAGCCGGGGTCCAGAGACCCAGTACTTC. As protein: CASRGPETQYF. The full variable domain, its missing parts supplied by reference TRBV2 and TRBJ2-5, is EPEVTQTPSHQVTQMGQEVILRCVPISNHLYFYWYRQILGQKVEFLVSFYNNEISEKSEIFDDQFSVERPDGSNFTLKIRSTKLEDSAMYFCASRGPETQYFGPGTRLLVL.

The chain couples TRBV5-1 to TRBJ1-3; a possible D gene is TRBD1 (6 bases). In germline, CDR1 is SGHRS, CDR2 YFSETQ. Trimming stripped 4 bases from V and 2 bases from J, with 10 bases between. There are 14 residues in the CDR3. The CDR3 here is CASSPDSTGNTIYF. In nucleotides, the CDR3 is TGCGCCAGCAGCCCGGACAGCACTGGAAACACCATATATTTT.

The chain is built from TRBV2 and TRBJ1-1; TRBD1 matches 7 bases. This CDR3 spans 13 amino acids. With 8 bases clipped from V and 2 bases from J, the junction kept 5 bases outside the gene matches. Germline values: CDR1 SNHLY, CDR2 FYNNEI. The CDR3 spells CASRTGLNTEAFF. In DNA form, the CDR3 reads TGTGCCAGCCGGACAGGACTAAACACTGAAGCTTTCTTT.

This sequence joins TRBV9 and TRBJ2-1, with 9 bases identical to TRBD2. Germline V lookup: CDR1 SGDLS, CDR2 YYNGEE. J was trimmed by 4 bases and V by 0 bases; bases with no gene match: 8. CDR3 length equals 17 residues. This CDR3 is CASSVALGSGGYNEQFF. CDR3 nucleotides: TGTGCCAGCAGCGTAGCTCTCGGTAGCGGGGGTTACAATGAGCAGTTCTTC.